Listed below are T cell receptor beta chains from one sample, sequenced in a study of cytomegalovirus exposure and HLA in healthy donors. The data were produced by immunoSEQ multiplex PCR, yet TCRdb's version contains in-frame clones alone and is incomplete. The sample holds roughly 76,000 clones. Sequenced: PBMCs. These receptors all stem from a female donor in good health and CMV-seropositive. Both conserved end residues are part of each CDR3. Each record gives: J gene, V gene, D gene, CDR3 DNA, CDR3 protein. D genes are given only for firm matches.

J gene: TRBJ2-3
V gene: TRBV27
D gene: TRBD1
CDR3 DNA: TGTGCCAGCAGGAGGGGGACAGGGACGAGCACAGATACGCAGTATTTT
CDR3 protein: CASRRGTGTSTDTQYF

J gene: TRBJ1-1
V gene: TRBV7-9
D gene: .
CDR3 DNA: TGTGCCAGCAGCTTAGGTACAGGCGAGAACACTGAAGCTTTCTTT
CDR3 protein: CASSLGTGENTEAFF

J gene: TRBJ2-3
V gene: TRBV5-1
D gene: TRBD1
CDR3 DNA: TGCGCCAGCAGCTTGGGACAGGGATTAGATACGCAGTATTTT
CDR3 protein: CASSLGQGLDTQYF

J gene: TRBJ2-5
V gene: TRBV9
D gene: TRBD1
CDR3 DNA: TGTGCCAGCAGCCCGTGGGGGACAGTTAAAGAGACCCAGTACTTC
CDR3 protein: CASSPWGTVKETQYF

J gene: TRBJ2-2
V gene: TRBV9
D gene: .
CDR3 DNA: TGTGCCAGCAGCGTAGACAGGGCGAGTAAGGCCGGGGAGCTGTTTTTT
CDR3 protein: CASSVDRASKAGELFF

J gene: TRBJ1-6
V gene: TRBV2
D gene: .
CDR3 DNA: TGTGCCAGCAGTGTAACTGTTTCACCCCTCCACTTT
CDR3 protein: CASSVTVSPLHF

J gene: TRBJ1-2
V gene: TRBV7-2
D gene: TRBD1
CDR3 DNA: TGTGCCAGCAGCTTACAAGACAGGGGAAACTATGGCTACACCTTC
CDR3 protein: CASSLQDRGNYGYTF

J gene: TRBJ1-5
V gene: TRBV27
D gene: .
CDR3 DNA: TGTGCCAGCAGTTTGGGACTCGGGTCCCAGCCCCAGCATTTT
CDR3 protein: CASSLGLGSQPQHF

J gene: TRBJ2-3
V gene: TRBV11-2
D gene: TRBD1
CDR3 DNA: TGTGCCAGCAGCCTACGGGACAGGGCGACAGATACGCAGTATTTT
CDR3 protein: CASSLRDRATDTQYF

J gene: TRBJ2-1
V gene: TRBV6-1
D gene: TRBD1
CDR3 DNA: TGTGCCAGCAGAGCCGGGACAGGCGCTATTGATGAGCAGTTCTTC
CDR3 protein: CASRAGTGAIDEQFF

J gene: TRBJ1-2
V gene: TRBV7-9
D gene: TRBD1
CDR3 DNA: TGTGCCAGCAGCGGGACAGGGGGGGGCTATGGCTACACCTTC
CDR3 protein: CASSGTGGGYGYTF

J gene: TRBJ2-1
V gene: TRBV10-3
D gene: .
CDR3 DNA: TGTGCCATCAGTGAGTCTGGGGACAGGAGACTTAGCGGGTTCGATGAGCAGTTCTTC
CDR3 protein: CAISESGDRRLSGFDEQFF

J gene: TRBJ2-2
V gene: TRBV6-1
D gene: TRBD2
CDR3 DNA: TGTGCCAGCAGTGAAGTTTTAGCGGGGGTTGGGGAGCTGTTTTTT
CDR3 protein: CASSEVLAGVGELFF

J gene: TRBJ1-3
V gene: TRBV7-2
D gene: TRBD1
CDR3 DNA: TGTGCCAGCAGCACTTCGACAGGGACTGGAAACACCATATATTTT
CDR3 protein: CASSTSTGTGNTIYF

J gene: TRBJ2-6
V gene: TRBV6-1
D gene: .
CDR3 DNA: TGTGCCAGCAGTGAGCAGGGAAACTCTGGGGCCAACGTCCTGACTTTC
CDR3 protein: CASSEQGNSGANVLTF

J gene: TRBJ2-3
V gene: TRBV4-1
D gene: .
CDR3 DNA: TGCGCCAGCAGCCAAGATCGCGGCGCTAGCACAGATACGCAGTATTTT
CDR3 protein: CASSQDRGASTDTQYF